One sample yielded the 23 T cell receptor beta chains listed below, sequenced in a study of T-cell memory formation after mild COVID-19. TCRdb re-called the 5' RACE reads through MiXCR, storing one row per CDR3 protein. The data hold a few hundred thousand distinct CDR3 sequences, with roughly a tenth observed a single time. Specimen: PBMCs or a T cell subset sorted from them (not recorded which). These receptors came from a young man who had mild COVID-19 (a few samples of this study predate the infection). Cell type and time point are not known.

The rearrangement joins TRBV9 to TRBJ2-1, with D hard to call. This CDR3 spans 13 amino acids. Germline CDR1 reads SGDLS; CDR2 reads YYNGEE. The V end was cut by 0 bases, the J end by 6 bases, with 7 bases between. The CDR3, as DNA: TGTGCCAGCAGCGTAGGGTACACCAATGAGCAGTTCTTC. Its protein is CASSVGYTNEQFF.

This clonotype was recorded a few times. V and J are TRBV7-7 and TRBJ2-1; D uncertain. Deletions cut 4 bases from V and 6 bases from J, with 10 bases between. Germline-derived CDR1 and CDR2 are SSHAT and FNYEAQ (reference sequence). The CDR3 totals 13 residues. In nucleotides, the CDR3 is TGTGCCAGCAGCTCCCAGGCAGGCAATGAGCAGTTCTTC. Its translation: CASSSQAGNEQFF.

V is TRBV19 and J is TRBJ1-1; D may be TRBD1 (5 bases). Germline V lookup: CDR1 LNHDA, CDR2 SQIVND (reference sequence). V was clipped by 4 bases and J by 1 base, with 7 bases between them. The CDR3 totals 13 residues. The CDR3 region has the DNA TGTGCCAGTAGTAAGAGGGGGAACACTGAAGCTTTCTTT. Translation gives CASSKRGNTEAFF. Looking up the rest from reference TRBV19 and TRBJ1-1 gives the full variable domain: DGGITQSPKYLFRKEGQNVTLSCEQNLNHDAMYWYRQDPGQGLRLIYYSQIVNDFQKGDIAEGYSVSREKKESFPLTVTSAQKNPTAFYLCASSKRGNTEAFFGQGTRLTVV.

The V and J genes are TRBV7-2 and TRBJ2-3; 9 bases fit TRBD2. Per the germline V gene, CDR1 is SGHTA and CDR2 is FQGNSA. The J segment lost 3 bases and the V segment lost 1 base, leaving 5 bases of the junction unmatched. The length of the CDR3 is 16 residues. The CDR3 sequence is CASSLGNSGGTDTQYF. The DNA for the CDR3 is TGTGCCAGCAGCTTAGGGAATAGCGGGGGTACAGATACGCAGTATTTT.

This clonotype was seen at least ten times. The chain couples TRBV7-8 to TRBJ1-5; 9 nucleotides agree with TRBD1. This CDR3 comprises 18 residues. CDR1 and CDR2 from the germline V gene are SGHVS and FQNEAQ. J was trimmed by 0 bases and V by 5 bases; bases with no gene match: 11. CDR3 sequence: CASSPDRGTRYSNQPQHF. Written as DNA, the CDR3 is TGTGCCAGCAGCCCCGACAGGGGGACCAGATATAGCAATCAGCCCCAGCATTTT.

This clonotype was seen only a few times. The V and J genes are TRBV7-9 and TRBJ1-1; no definite D call. V lost 8 bases and J 3 bases, leaving 13 bases between the germline ends. Germline CDR1 is SEHNR and CDR2 is FQNEAQ (reference sequence). This CDR3 region has 13 residues. CDR3 nucleotides: TGTGCCAGCGGACTCCCCGCGCACACTGAAGCTTTCTTT. Its protein is CASGLPAHTEAFF.

This sequence joins TRBV10-1 and TRBJ1-5; 9 nucleotides line up with TRBD1. Germline values: CDR1 WNHNN, CDR2 SYGVQD (reference sequence). This CDR3 has 13 residues. With V trimmed by 7 bases and J by 7 bases, 5 bases remained unmatched. CDR3 amino acids: CASTNRGPQPQHF. The CDR3 region has the DNA TGCGCCAGCACTAACAGGGGGCCACAGCCCCAGCATTTT.

The CDR3 protein is CASSSRAPTEAFF. The CDR3 nucleotides read TGTGCCAGCAGTTCCAGGGCGCCCACTGAAGCTTTCTTT. The chain has TRBV27 and TRBJ1-1, with D possibly being TRBD1 (5 bases). The CDR3 contains 13 residues. V was cut by 4 bases and J by 4 bases, with 10 bases left in between. CDR1 is MNHEY and CDR2 is SMNVEV in the germline V gene (reference sequence).

The rearrangement joins TRBV5-1 to TRBJ2-7; 8 bases are a match to TRBD1. CDR1 is SGHRS and CDR2 is YFSETQ in the germline V gene. The J segment lost 7 bases and the V segment lost 5 bases, leaving 11 bases of the junction unmatched. The CDR3 length is 14 residues. The CDR3 reads CASRTTRGLGEQYF. DNA for the CDR3: TGCGCCAGCAGAACTACCAGGGGGCTCGGGGAGCAGTACTTC.

This clonotype turned up a few times. The gene calls are TRBV5-1 and TRBJ1-1; 7 nucleotides line up with TRBD1. The CDR3 consists of 15 residues. The V segment lost 4 bases and the J segment 1 base; nucleotides outside the gene matches: 7. CDR1 is SGHRS, CDR2 YFSETQ, per germline. The CDR3 nucleotides read TGCGCCAGCAGCGTACAGGGGCCCGGGAACACTGAAGCTTTCTTT. Translation: CASSVQGPGNTEAFF.

CDR3 DNA sequence: TGTGCCAGCAGTCGATTTCCCCTGGCGGGGGGATTACAAGAGACCCAGTACTTC. Encoded protein: CASSRFPLAGGLQETQYF. The genes are TRBV7-3 and TRBJ2-5; 8 nucleotides agree with TRBD2. J gave up 2 bases and V 6 bases, and 17 bases lay outside the gene matches. The CDR3 runs 18 residues. From germline, CDR1 is SGHTA and CDR2 FQGTGA.

This chain uses TRBV9 with TRBJ2-2, with D possibly matching TRBD1 (6 bases). Germline CDR1 reads SGDLS; CDR2 reads YYNGEE. The ends were cut back, 1 base at V and 7 bases at J, with 11 bases in the middle. The CDR3 runs to 14 residues. CDR3 sequence: CASSVQGTGGELFF. CDR3 DNA: TGTGCCAGCAGCGTACAGGGGACGGGCGGGGAGCTGTTTTTT.

This clonotype was seen more than once but under ten times. The V call is TRBV5-1, the J call TRBJ2-5, with TRBD2 matching 8 bases. The CDR3 totals 16 residues. CDR1 is SGHRS, CDR2 YFSETQ, per germline. Trimming cost V 0 bases and J 0 bases; bases outside gene matches: 4. The CDR3 reads CASSLGTAGDQETQYF. The CDR3 region has the DNA TGCGCCAGCAGCTTGGGTACAGCGGGGGACCAAGAGACCCAGTACTTC. Drawing the rest from reference TRBV5-1 and TRBJ2-5, the complete variable domain is KAGVTQTPRYLIKTRGQQVTLSCSPISGHRSVSWYQQTPGQGLQFLFEYFSETQRNKGNFPGRFSGRQFSNSRSEMNVSTLELGDSALYLCASSLGTAGDQETQYFGPGTRLLVL.

The chain carries TRBV7-2 and TRBJ1-1; possible D gene TRBD1, 6 bases. V was shortened by 0 bases and J by 5 bases, with 13 bases between the two germline ends. Germline V gene data show CDR1 as SGHTA and CDR2 as FQGNSA. The CDR3 runs to 15 residues. The CDR3, as DNA: TGTGCCAGCAGCTTAGCGGGTCAGGGGAAGACTGAAGCTTTCTTT. This gives the protein CASSLAGQGKTEAFF.

Only a few counts were recorded for this clonotype. The junction shows a germline mismatch at one end, possibly a read error. The chain carries TRBV29-1 and TRBJ2-1; D is unresolved. This CDR3 is built from 13 residues. Germline V lookup: CDR1 SQVTM, CDR2 ANQGSEA. CDR3 sequence: CSVELGRYNEQFF. CDR3 DNA sequence: TGCAGCGTTGAACTGGGCAGATACAACGAGCAGTTCTTC.

In this sample, this clonotype turned up a few times. The chain carries TRBV5-1 and TRBJ1-2; the D gene is possibly TRBD1 (6 bases). V was pared by 1 base and J by 1 base, with 11 bases between. The CDR3 contains 15 residues. The germline V gene encodes CDR1 SGHRS and CDR2 YFSETQ. CDR3 sequence reads: CASSLLGQSNYGYTF. The CDR3, as DNA: TGCGCCAGCAGCTTGCTCGGACAGAGTAACTATGGCTACACCTTC.

The rearrangement joins TRBV19 to TRBJ2-2; D is perhaps TRBD1 (5 bases). Trimming took 10 bases from V and 4 from J, leaving 10 bases between them. CDR1 is LNHDA and CDR2 is SQIVND in the germline V gene (reference sequence). This CDR3 has 12 residues. CDR3 nucleotides: TGTGCCATCCTAAGGGGCACCGGGGAGCTGTTTTTT. Its protein is CAILRGTGELFF.

This sequence joins TRBV7-2 and TRBJ2-5, with unresolved D. Germline V lookup: CDR1 SGHTA, CDR2 FQGNSA. The CDR3 covers 13 residues. The V and J ends lost 5 bases and 5 bases respectively, with 12 bases between them. The CDR3 is CASSRYLGETQYF. The CDR3 region has the DNA TGTGCCAGCAGCCGCTATTTGGGGGAGACCCAGTACTTC.

V and J are TRBV3-1 and TRBJ2-5; 10 bases are shared with TRBD2. The CDR3 is 15 amino acids. The germline gives CDR1 LGHDT, CDR2 YNNKEL (reference sequence). Losses at the gene ends were 5 bases for V and 4 bases for J; bases not matched to a gene: 7. The CDR3 coding sequence is TGTGCCAGCAGCAGCAGCGGGGGGGCCGTAGAGACCCAGTACTTC. Protein sequence: CASSSSGGAVETQYF.

In this sample, this clonotype turned up a few times. The rearrangement links TRBV7-3 to TRBJ2-3, with TRBD2 matching 7 bases. The V and J ends lost 5 bases and 1 base, in that order; junction bases with no gene match: 9. This CDR3 is 16 amino acids long. Germline V gene data show CDR1 as SGHTA and CDR2 as FQGTGA. In DNA, the CDR3 is TGTGCCAGCAGCACCCTCCTGGCGGGGGGCACAGATACGCAGTATTTT. Translating gives CASSTLLAGGTDTQYF.

The chain joins TRBV6-2 or TRBV6-3 to TRBJ2-2; D not resolved. CDR3 length equals 18 residues. V lost 2 bases to trimming and J lost 2 bases, with 18 bases between them. In germline, CDR1 is MNHEY, CDR2 SVGEGT. The CDR3 region has the DNA TGTGCCAGCAGTTACCCTCGGCAGACCTCATTTAACACCGGGGAGCTGTTTTTT. It is translated as CASSYPRQTSFNTGELFF.

At least ten counts were recorded for this clonotype. The rearrangement uses TRBV12-3 or TRBV12-4 and TRBJ1-6; unclear D gene. The CDR3 sequence is 14 residues long. Trimming shortened V by 1 base and J by 7 bases, and 8 bases separated the two germline ends. CDR3 in DNA: TGTGCCAGCAGTTTAGGGGCCCTAAATTCACCCCTCCACTTT. It encodes CASSLGALNSPLHF.

This chain links TRBV18 with TRBJ2-5, with D perhaps being TRBD1 or TRBD2 (5 bases each). Germline CDR1 reads KGHSH; CDR2 reads LQKENI. The CDR3 contains 14 residues. Trimming took 6 bases from V and 9 from J, leaving 20 bases between them. The CDR3 coding sequence is TGTGCCAGCTCGCCTGAATGGGCACAGGAGGCCCAGTACTTC. It codes for CASSPEWAQEAQYF.